These 16 T cell receptor beta chains came from one sample sequenced in a study of cytomegalovirus exposure and HLA in healthy donors. Vbeta (60) and Jbeta (13) primers were used in the PCR. The protocol was immunoSEQ multiplex PCR, while the TCRdb copy is restricted to in-frame clones and leaves out a portion. The table lists more than 150,000 clones, 70% to 85% of them singletons, with around 1.2% in the top ten. Sequenced sample: PBMCs. The source of these receptors is a girl aged 2-15 years in good health and CMV-seropositive.

The V gene is TRBV5-5, the J gene TRBJ2-5; tentatively, D is TRBD2 (6 bases). Germline V CDR1 and CDR2: SGHKS, YYEKEE (reference sequence). V was cut by 7 bases and J by 0 bases, with 10 bases left in between. CDR3 length equals 13 residues. The CDR3 is CASLGGDQETQYF. In nucleotides, the CDR3 is TGTGCCAGCCTCGGAGGGGACCAAGAGACCCAGTACTTC.

This clone was counted a few times. The rearrangement links TRBV30 to TRBJ1-1; D is perhaps TRBD1 (6 bases). The CDR3 is made up of 12 amino acids. V lost 8 bases and J 3 bases, leaving 13 bases between the germline ends. From germline, CDR1 is GTSNPN and CDR2 SVGIG (reference sequence). CDR3 region: CAGSGGYTEAFF. The CDR3 DNA sequence: TGTGCCGGATCTGGGGGCTACACTGAAGCTTTCTTT. Combining the CDR3 with reference TRBV30 and TRBJ1-1 gives the whole variable domain SQTIHQWPATLVQPVGSPLSLECTVEGTSNPNLYWYRQAAGRGLQLLFYSVGIGQISSEVPQNLSASRPQDRQFILSSKKLLLSDSGFYLCAGSGGYTEAFFGQGTRLTVV.

The chain couples TRBV28 to TRBJ2-5; D is possibly TRBD1 (6 bases). CDR1 is MDHEN, CDR2 SYDVKM, per germline. The CDR3 runs 16 residues. Trimming removed 3 bases from V and 4 bases from J, with 18 bases in between. CDR3 DNA sequence: TGTGCCAGCAGTTTTGGATTAGGACAGCGTAGAGAGACCCAGTACTTC. It encodes CASSFGLGQRRETQYF.

V and J are TRBV7-3 and TRBJ2-4; 11 positions agree with TRBD1. Trimming at V came to 7 bases and at J to 7 bases, leaving 6 bases not matched to a gene. Germline CDR1 and CDR2: SGHTA and FQGTGA. The CDR3 is 14 amino acids. CDR3 bases: TGTGCCAGCAAGTGGACAGGGGGCTTGAACATTCAGTACTTC. The encoded protein is CASKWTGGLNIQYF.

The CDR3 is CACQQGRNQPQHF. CDR3 DNA: TGTGCCTGTCAACAGGGGCGGAATCAGCCCCAGCATTTT. The chain couples TRBV30 to TRBJ1-5; 7 bases align to TRBD1. Losses at the gene ends were 6 bases for V and 4 bases for J; bases not matched to a gene: 6. This CDR3 comprises 13 residues. CDR1 GTSNPN and CDR2 SVGIG come from the germline V gene (reference sequence). Based on the CDR3 plus reference TRBV30 and TRBJ1-5, the full variable domain is SQTIHQWPATLVQPVGSPLSLECTVEGTSNPNLYWYRQAAGRGLQLLFYSVGIGQISSEVPQNLSASRPQDRQFILSSKKLLLSDSGFYLCACQQGRNQPQHFGDGTRLSIL.

This sequence joins TRBV7-3 and TRBJ2-3, with D possibly TRBD2 on 6 matching bases. The CDR3 is 16 amino acids. The germline V gene encodes CDR1 SGHTA and CDR2 FQGTGA. V lost 5 bases and J lost 1, with 16 bases in between. This CDR3 is CASSPRGGLGTDTQYF. CDR3 bases: TGTGCCAGCAGCCCCCGGGGAGGATTAGGCACAGATACGCAGTATTTT.

V usage is TRBV28 and J usage is TRBJ1-2; 7 bases are a match to TRBD1. Germline V gene sequence: CDR1 MDHEN, CDR2 SYDVKM. V was clipped by 11 bases and J by 7 bases; unmatched bases: 10. The CDR3 loop spans 12 amino acids. CDR3 sequence: CAAEGADRGYTF. As DNA, the CDR3 is TGTGCCGCGGAGGGGGCGGATCGTGGCTACACCTTC.

This sequence joins TRBV6-5 and TRBJ1-5, with D perhaps matching TRBD1 (5 bases). The germline V gene has CDR1 MNHEY and CDR2 SVGAGI. Trimming took off 6 bases at V and 0 bases at J, with 12 bases between the two ends. The length of the CDR3 is 15 residues. The CDR3 is CASSRTGGSNQPQHF. In nucleotides, the CDR3 is TGTGCCAGCAGCCGTACGGGGGGTAGCAATCAGCCCCAGCATTTT.

The genes are TRBV28 and TRBJ1-2; D gene ambiguous. Germline V gene sequence: CDR1 MDHEN, CDR2 SYDVKM. The CDR3 is 13 residues long. Trimming took 7 bases from V and 4 from J, leaving 13 bases between them. The CDR3, as DNA: TGTGCCAGCATCCCTGGGAGCTTCTATGGCTACACCTTC. Its protein is CASIPGSFYGYTF.

This clone was observed a single time. V gene TRBV5-1 combines with J gene TRBJ1-3; D is undetermined. The CDR3 is 14 residues long. V lost 0 bases to trimming and J lost 2 bases, with 6 bases between them. CDR1 is SGHRS, CDR2 YFSETQ, per germline. CDR3 nucleotides: TGCGCCAGCAGCTTGGGTCAGACTGGAAACACCATATATTTT. Amino acid sequence: CASSLGQTGNTIYF. Variable domain in full (rest from reference TRBV5-1 and TRBJ1-3): KAGVTQTPRYLIKTRGQQVTLSCSPISGHRSVSWYQQTPGQGLQFLFEYFSETQRNKGNFPGRFSGRQFSNSRSEMNVSTLELGDSALYLCASSLGQTGNTIYFGEGSWLTVV.

The chain combines TRBV27 with TRBJ1-1, with no clear D. The germline gives CDR1 MNHEY, CDR2 SMNVEV (reference sequence). This CDR3 is built from 15 residues. Between the trimmed V and J ends, which lost 3 bases and 2 bases, there was a span of 13 bases. CDR3 coding DNA: TGTGCCAGCAGTTTGACACCTAACATCAACACTGAAGCTTTCTTT. This translates into CASSLTPNINTEAFF.

V is TRBV14 and J is TRBJ2-3, with D maybe TRBD1 (5 bases). Germline lookup yields CDR1 SGHDN and CDR2 FVKESK. The CDR3 consists of 14 residues. The V end was cut by 4 bases, the J end by 2 bases, with 10 bases between. CDR3 amino acids: CASSPGHITDTQYF. CDR3 bases: TGTGCCAGCAGCCCCGGACACATCACAGATACGCAGTATTTT.

This chain connects TRBV2 to TRBJ2-5; D is unclear. This CDR3 region has 13 residues. The ends were cut back, 2 bases at V and 3 bases at J, with 7 bases in the middle. The germline CDR1 and CDR2 sequences are SNHLY and FYNNEI. CDR3 loop: CASSEYQKETQYF. CDR3 coding DNA: TGTGCCAGCAGTGAATATCAGAAAGAGACCCAGTACTTC.

This chain connects TRBV6-1 to TRBJ1-1, with D uncertain. Germline values: CDR1 MNHNS, CDR2 SASEGT. V was trimmed by 6 bases and J by 7 bases, leaving 9 bases between them. The CDR3 contains 11 residues. CDR3 DNA sequence: TGTGCCAGCAGGGATCCAGGTGAAGCTTTCTTT. It codes for CASRDPGEAFF.

This chain connects TRBV6-5 to TRBJ2-5; possibly TRBD2 for D (7 bases). The end of the DNA fits TRBJ2-7 better, so the J call may be wrong. The CDR3 spans 13 residues. Looked up from germline, CDR1 is MNHEY and CDR2 is SVGAGI. This CDR3 reads CASREGGSYEQYF. The CDR3 DNA reads as TGTGCCAGCAGAGAGGGGGGGTCCTACGAGCAGTACTTC.

The chain has TRBV19 and TRBJ2-5; 10 bases match TRBD2. Germline V gives CDR1 LNHDA, CDR2 SQIVND (reference sequence). Trimming cost V 3 bases and J 3 bases; bases outside gene matches: 4. The CDR3 is 15 amino acids. CDR3 protein: CASSILGLAEETQYF. CDR3 DNA sequence: TGTGCCAGTAGTATCCTCGGACTAGCGGAAGAGACCCAGTACTTC.